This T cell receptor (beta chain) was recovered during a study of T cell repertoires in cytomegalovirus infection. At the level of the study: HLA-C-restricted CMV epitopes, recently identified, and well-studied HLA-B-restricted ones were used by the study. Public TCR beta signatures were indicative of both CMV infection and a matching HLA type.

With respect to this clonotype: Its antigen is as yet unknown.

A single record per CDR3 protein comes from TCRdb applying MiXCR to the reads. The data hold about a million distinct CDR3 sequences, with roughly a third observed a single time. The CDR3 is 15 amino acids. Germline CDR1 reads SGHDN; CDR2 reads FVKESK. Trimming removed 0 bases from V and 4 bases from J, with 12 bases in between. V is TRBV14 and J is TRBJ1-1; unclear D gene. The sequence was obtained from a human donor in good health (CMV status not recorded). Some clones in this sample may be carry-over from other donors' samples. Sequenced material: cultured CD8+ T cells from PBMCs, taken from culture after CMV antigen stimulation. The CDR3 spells CASSQDFGVGTEAFF. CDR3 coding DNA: TGTGCCAGCAGCCAAGATTTCGGGGTAGGCACTGAAGCTTTCTTT.